Presented here are 10 T cell receptor beta chains from one specimen sequenced in a study of blood T cell repertoires in COVID-19. Sequencing was performed with immunoSEQ multiplex PCR; in TCRdb, only in-frame clones are kept and a portion is missing. This table has under 350,000 clones, 85% to 90% appearing once. Sequenced sample: peripheral blood. These receptors originate from a man aged 35 to 55 with acute or convalescent COVID-19.

This clone showed up just once. The chain couples TRBV5-4 to TRBJ1-2, with TRBD1 identical over 7 bases. CDR3 length equals 15 residues. Germline CDR1 SGHNT, CDR2 YYREEE (reference sequence). The V and J ends lost 0 bases and 1 base, in that order; junction bases with no gene match: 3. The CDR3 is CASSLGGTDNYGYTF. CDR3 in DNA: TGTGCCAGCAGCTTGGGGGGGACAGATAACTATGGCTACACCTTC.

The chain combines TRBV11-2 with TRBJ2-7, with D possibly TRBD1 on 6 matching bases. V was clipped by 3 bases and J by 9 bases, with 18 bases between them. Germline CDR1 and CDR2: SGHAT and FQNNGV. The CDR3 is 14 amino acids. CDR3 region: CASSFIRDTSLQYF. The CDR3 bases are TGTGCCAGCAGCTTCATCCGGGACACCTCTTTGCAGTACTTC.

The chain recombines TRBV24-1 with TRBJ2-1, with 8 nucleotides matching TRBD1. This CDR3 region has 17 residues. The germline CDR1 and CDR2 sequences are KGHDR and SFDVKD. V was clipped by 0 bases and J by 2 bases; unmatched bases: 5. The CDR3 nucleotides read TGTGCCACCAGTGATTTGCCGGCAGGGGGCGCCTACAATGAGCAGTTCTTC. This codes for CATSDLPAGGAYNEQFF.

The chain has TRBV12-3 or TRBV12-4 and TRBJ1-1, with TRBD1 identical over 8 bases. The CDR3 contains 13 residues. V lost 6 bases, J lost 4 bases, and 4 bases stayed unmatched. CDR3 coding DNA: TGTGCCAGCAGACTCACAGGGGGCACTGAAGCTTTCTTT. Protein: CASRLTGGTEAFF.

V is TRBV10-3 and J is TRBJ1-1, with TRBD1 identical over 9 bases. The CDR3 is 16 amino acids. Germline CDR1 ENHRY, CDR2 SYGVKD. Losses at the gene ends were 5 bases for V and 5 bases for J; bases not matched to a gene: 12. In DNA, the CDR3 is TGTGCCATCAGTATATCTACGGGACAGGGAGGGACTGAAGCTTTCTTT. Amino acids: CAISISTGQGGTEAFF.

This chain uses TRBV6-6 with TRBJ1-2; the D is unclear. The germline CDR1 and CDR2 sequences are MNHNY and SVGAGI (reference sequence). Trimming removed 2 bases from V and 8 bases from J, with 12 bases in between. CDR3 length equals 13 residues. The CDR3 DNA reads as TGTGCCAGCAGTTACGTGAGGGAAGAAGGCTACACCTTC. Its translation is CASSYVREEGYTF.

The rearrangement joins TRBV30 to TRBJ2-5, with TRBD1 identical over 10 bases. CDR3 size: 13 residues. The J segment lost 12 bases and the V segment lost 3 bases, leaving 10 bases of the junction unmatched. CDR1 is GTSNPN and CDR2 is SVGIG in the germline V gene (reference sequence). The CDR3 loop reads CAWRGDRGHLKYF. The CDR3 DNA reads TGTGCCTGGAGGGGGGACAGGGGTCATCTAAAGTACTTC.

The chain combines TRBV10-3 with TRBJ2-7; tentatively, D is TRBD1 (6 bases). The CDR3 is 12 amino acids. V was trimmed by 11 bases and J by 3 bases, leaving 14 bases between them. Germline V gene data show CDR1 as ENHRY and CDR2 as SYGVKD. CDR3: CALHQGLYEQYF. The CDR3 DNA is TGTGCCCTACACCAGGGGCTCTACGAGCAGTACTTC.

The chain is built from TRBV11-1 and TRBJ2-3, with 7 nucleotides matching TRBD2. The CDR3 has 15 residues. J lost 4 bases, V lost 1 base, and 5 bases had no gene match. In germline, CDR1 is SGHAT, CDR2 FQDESV (reference sequence). CDR3 residues: CASSLELANADTQYF. The CDR3 region has the DNA TGTGCCAGCAGCTTAGAACTAGCGAACGCAGATACGCAGTATTTT. The variable domain in full, completed from reference TRBV11-1 and TRBJ2-3, reads EAEVAQSPRYKITEKSQAVAFWCDPISGHATLYWYRQILGQGPELLVQFQDESVVDDSQLPKDRFSAERLKGVDSTLKIQPAELGDSAMYLCASSLELANADTQYFGPGTRLTVL.

This clone was observed once. The V and J genes are TRBV2 and TRBJ1-4, with unresolved D. V shed 0 bases and J shed 8 bases, with 16 bases lying between them. This CDR3 is 16 amino acids long. The germline V gene encodes CDR1 SNHLY and CDR2 FYNNEI. CDR3 sequence (DNA): TGTGCCAGCAGTGAAGCGCTCCAAGCGGTGAGAGAAAAACTGTTTTTT. It translates to CASSEALQAVREKLFF.